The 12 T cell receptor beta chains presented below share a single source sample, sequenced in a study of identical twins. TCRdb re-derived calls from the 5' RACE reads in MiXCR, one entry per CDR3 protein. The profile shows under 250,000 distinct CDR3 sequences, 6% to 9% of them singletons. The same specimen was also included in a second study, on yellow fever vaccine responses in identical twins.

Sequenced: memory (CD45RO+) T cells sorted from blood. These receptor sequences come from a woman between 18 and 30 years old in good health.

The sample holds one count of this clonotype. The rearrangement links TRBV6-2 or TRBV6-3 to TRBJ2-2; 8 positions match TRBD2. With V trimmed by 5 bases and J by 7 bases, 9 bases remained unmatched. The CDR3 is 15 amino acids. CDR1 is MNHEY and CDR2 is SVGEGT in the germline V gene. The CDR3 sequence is CASSHSGDDHGELFF. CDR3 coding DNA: TGTGCCAGCAGTCATAGCGGGGACGACCACGGGGAGCTGTTTTTT.

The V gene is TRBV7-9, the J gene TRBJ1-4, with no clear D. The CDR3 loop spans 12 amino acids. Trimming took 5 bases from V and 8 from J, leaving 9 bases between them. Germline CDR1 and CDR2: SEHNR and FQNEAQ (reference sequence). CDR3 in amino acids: CASSPEREKLFF. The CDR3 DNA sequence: TGTGCCAGCAGCCCTGAACGAGAAAAACTGTTTTTT.

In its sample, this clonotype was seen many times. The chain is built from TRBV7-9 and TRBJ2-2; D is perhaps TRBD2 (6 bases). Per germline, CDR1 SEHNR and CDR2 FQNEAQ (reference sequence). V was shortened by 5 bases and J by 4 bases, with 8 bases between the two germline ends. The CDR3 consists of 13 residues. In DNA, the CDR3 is TGTGCCAGCAGCCCGGAGGGCACCGGGGAGCTGTTTTTT. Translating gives CASSPEGTGELFF.

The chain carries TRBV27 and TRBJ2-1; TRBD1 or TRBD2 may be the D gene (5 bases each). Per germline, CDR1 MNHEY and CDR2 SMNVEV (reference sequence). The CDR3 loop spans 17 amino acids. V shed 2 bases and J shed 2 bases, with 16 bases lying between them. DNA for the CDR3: TGTGCCAGCAGTTTAGGCCCGCGTAAGGGACCCTACAATGAGCAGTTCTTC. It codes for CASSLGPRKGPYNEQFF.

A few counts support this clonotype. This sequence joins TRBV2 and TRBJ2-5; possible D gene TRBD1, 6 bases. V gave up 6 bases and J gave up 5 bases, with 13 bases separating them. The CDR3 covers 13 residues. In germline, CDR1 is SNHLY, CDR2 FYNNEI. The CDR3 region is CASSGDTRETQYF. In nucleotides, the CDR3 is TGTGCCAGCAGCGGGGACACCAGGGAGACCCAGTACTTC.

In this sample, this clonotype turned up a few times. The CDR3 DNA is TGTGCCAGCAGTGTCGCGGGGGGTACGTACAATGAGCAGTTCTTC. Residues: CASSVAGGTYNEQFF. The chain joins TRBV6-1 to TRBJ2-1, with TRBD2 identical over 8 bases. The ends lost 4 bases at V and 4 bases at J; junction bases unmatched: 6. The V gene's germline CDR1 is MNHNS and CDR2 SASEGT. The CDR3 sequence is 15 residues long.

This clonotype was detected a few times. The CDR3 protein is CSAGVGQYTEAFF. CDR3 DNA sequence: TGCAGTGCTGGGGTCGGGCAGTACACTGAAGCTTTCTTT. This sequence joins TRBV20-1 and TRBJ1-1; D is unresolved. The V end was cut by 5 bases, the J end by 3 bases, with 13 bases between. This CDR3 contains 13 residues. CDR1 is DFQATT, CDR2 SNEGSKA, per germline (reference sequence).

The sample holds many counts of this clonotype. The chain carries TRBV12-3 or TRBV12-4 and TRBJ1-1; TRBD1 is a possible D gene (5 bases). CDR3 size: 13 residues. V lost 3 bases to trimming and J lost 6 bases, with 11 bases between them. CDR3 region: CASSLRQGAEAFF. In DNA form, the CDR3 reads TGTGCCAGCAGTTTGAGGCAGGGTGCTGAAGCTTTCTTT.

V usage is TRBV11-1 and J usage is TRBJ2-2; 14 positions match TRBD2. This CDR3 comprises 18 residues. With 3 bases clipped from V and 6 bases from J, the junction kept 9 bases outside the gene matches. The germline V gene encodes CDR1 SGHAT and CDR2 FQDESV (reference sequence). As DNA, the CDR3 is TGTGCCAGCAGCTTGGGACTAGCGGGAGCCGGTTTTGCCGGGGAGCTGTTTTTT. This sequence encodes CASSLGLAGAGFAGELFF.

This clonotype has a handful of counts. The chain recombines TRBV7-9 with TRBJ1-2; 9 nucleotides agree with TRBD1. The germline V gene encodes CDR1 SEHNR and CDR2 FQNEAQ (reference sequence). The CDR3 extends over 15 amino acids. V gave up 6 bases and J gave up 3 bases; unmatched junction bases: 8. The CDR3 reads CASSLQGAWDYGYTF. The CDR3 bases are TGTGCCAGCAGTTTACAGGGGGCGTGGGACTATGGCTACACCTTC.

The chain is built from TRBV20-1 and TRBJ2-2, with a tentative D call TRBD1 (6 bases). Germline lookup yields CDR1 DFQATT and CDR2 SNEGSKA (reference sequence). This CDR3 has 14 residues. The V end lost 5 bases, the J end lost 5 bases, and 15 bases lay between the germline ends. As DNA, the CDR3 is TGCAGTGCTGAAGACAGGCGTTCTACCGGGGAGCTGTTTTTT. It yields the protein CSAEDRRSTGELFF.

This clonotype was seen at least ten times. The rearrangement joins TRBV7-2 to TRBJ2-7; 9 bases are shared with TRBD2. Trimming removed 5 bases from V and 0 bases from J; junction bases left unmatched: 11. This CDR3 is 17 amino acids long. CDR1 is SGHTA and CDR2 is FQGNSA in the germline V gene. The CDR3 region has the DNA TGTGCCAGCAGCCTTGGGCTAGCGGGATTTAGCTCCTACGAGCAGTACTTC. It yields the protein CASSLGLAGFSSYEQYF.